The source of this TCR beta chain is a study of blood T cell repertoires in COVID-19. This clone was observed a few times. The germline gives CDR1 KGHSH, CDR2 LQKENI. The CDR3 spans 14 residues. The V and J ends lost 0 bases and 0 bases respectively, with 6 bases between them. This table comes from immunoSEQ multiplex PCR, and its TCRdb copy is limited to in-frame clones, with some not included. This table has 150,000 to 190,000 clones, roughly 80% appearing once. The sample consisted of peripheral blood. The receptor comes from a woman at least 80 years old with acute or convalescent COVID-19. This chain joins TRBV18 and TRBJ2-7, with TRBD2 as a possible D gene (5 bases). The CDR3 loop is CASSPPSGSYEQYF. In nucleotides, the CDR3 is TGTGCCAGCTCACCACCCAGCGGCTCCTACGAGCAGTACTTC.